A single sample gave rise to the 8 T cell receptor beta chains below, sequenced in a study of breast tumors, draining lymph nodes, adjacent tissues. MiXCR, run by TCRdb on the multiplex PCR reads, gives a single entry per CDR3 protein. Counted here are approximately 45,000 distinct CDR3 sequences, about 23% occurring once; the ten biggest clones make up more than 6.5%. Source material: breast tumor tissue. Every receptor here comes from a female donor with breast cancer. Some clones in this sample may be carry-over from other donors' samples.

This clonotype was recorded at least ten times. The V and J genes are TRBV12-3 or TRBV12-4 and TRBJ1-2, with D possibly TRBD1 on 5 matching bases. The CDR3 consists of 14 residues. V shed 3 bases and J shed 4 bases, with 12 bases lying between them. The chain's CDR3 is CASSFDGGFYGYTF. CDR3 coding DNA: TGTGCCAGCAGTTTCGACGGGGGATTCTATGGCTACACCTTC.

This clonotype was seen repeatedly, ten times or more. The rearrangement uses TRBV18 and TRBJ2-7; D is tentatively TRBD1 or TRBD2 (6 bases each). This CDR3 region has 13 residues. V lost 3 bases and J 5 bases, leaving 11 bases between the germline ends. Per germline, CDR1 KGHSH and CDR2 LQKENI. CDR3 residues: CASSPNREDEQYF. The CDR3 DNA sequence: TGTGCCAGCTCACCTAACAGGGAGGACGAGCAGTACTTC.

In the case of this clonotype: This may be a read error: a much more frequent sequence differs by one nucleotide. Since the CDR3 does not end with the conserved phenylalanine or tryptophan, this likely comes from a read error. V usage is TRBV6-1 and J usage is TRBJ2-7, with D perhaps matching TRBD1 (5 bases). V dropped 4 bases and J dropped 7 bases, with 11 bases sitting between them. CDR1 and CDR2 (germline): MNHNS, SASEGT. The CDR3 sequence is 12 residues long. CDR3 sequence: CASSVGVGEQYL. The CDR3 DNA follows: TGTGCCAGCAGTGTAGGGGTAGGTGAGCAGTACCTC.

The J gene is TRBJ2-1, the V gene TRBV5-4, with 7 bases fitting TRBD2. Germline assignment: CDR1 SGHNT and CDR2 YYREEE (reference sequence). CDR3 length equals 16 residues. J lost 0 bases, V lost 4 bases, and 7 bases had no gene match. The CDR3 region has the DNA TGTGCCAGCAGCGGGTGGGGGGGAGCCTCCTACAATGAGCAGTTCTTC. Residues: CASSGWGGASYNEQFF.

This clonotype has at least ten counts. The J gene is TRBJ2-7, the V gene TRBV19, with D possibly TRBD1 on 6 matching bases. This CDR3 region has 15 residues. The germline CDR1 and CDR2 sequences are LNHDA and SQIVND (reference sequence). The V end lost 3 bases, the J end lost 2 bases, and 14 bases lay between the germline ends. Written as DNA, the CDR3 is TGTGCCAGTAGTATGGGACATCGGGGTCCCTACGAGCAGTACTTC. This encodes CASSMGHRGPYEQYF.

This clonotype has ten or more counts. V usage is TRBV7-3 and J usage is TRBJ2-1; TRBD2 agrees at 9 bases. Per germline, CDR1 SGHTA and CDR2 FQGTGA. V shed 5 bases and J 8 bases; nucleotides not matched to a gene: 10. CDR3 length equals 15 residues. DNA for the CDR3: TGTGCCAGCAGCCCTAGCGGGGACCCCGGGGATGAGCAGTTCTTC. This gives the protein CASSPSGDPGDEQFF. The full variable domain, in which reference TRBV7-3 and TRBJ2-1 provide the parts outside the CDR3, is GAGVSQTPSNKVTEKGKYVELRCDPISGHTALYWYRQSLGQGPEFLIYFQGTGAADDSGLPNDRFFAVRPEGSVSTLKIQRTERGDSAVYLCASSPSGDPGDEQFFGPGTRLTVL.

As for this clonotype: Since a much larger clone is just one base distant, this may be a read error. The chain employs TRBV7-3 and TRBJ2-3, with 7 bases that match TRBD2. Trimming cost V 5 bases and J 2 bases; bases outside gene matches: 10. The CDR3 extends over 16 amino acids. CDR1 SGHTA and CDR2 FQGTGA come from the germline V gene. The CDR3 sequence: CASSPGLDGNTDTQYF. CDR3 bases: TGTGCCAGCAGCCCCGGACTAGATGGTAACACAGATACGCAGTATTTT.

This clonotype is labeled as medium-sized. The chain employs TRBV5-1 and TRBJ2-7, with D tentatively TRBD1 (6 bases). Trimming stripped 4 bases from V and 3 bases from J, with 8 bases between. The CDR3 loop spans 12 amino acids. Germline loops: CDR1 SGHRS, CDR2 YFSETQ. CDR3 in amino acids: CASSTGNYEQYF. The CDR3 DNA is TGCGCCAGCAGCACAGGGAACTACGAGCAGTACTTC.